This entry is about one T cell receptor beta chain. Its matching antigen is unknown. The sample is drawn from a study of cytomegalovirus exposure and HLA in healthy donors. Whole-study findings and limits: With further analysis later on, most CMV-associated TCR beta chains appeared HLA-restricted. Cytomegalovirus status, reportedly, was diagnosed with high specificity and sensitivity by the classifier.

The PCR made use of 60 Vbeta and 13 Jbeta primers. Per the authors' pipeline: Later, roughly 77 million unique TCR beta chains were counted in an analysis, and about 10 million of them were shared. The repertoire was sequenced with immunoSEQ multiplex PCR; TCRdb's copy has only in-frame clones and lacks some. V and J calls plus clone size are reproduced from that table; the DNA served to infer D and trimming. Seen here are 150,000 or so clones, 82% observed once, and the top ten hold approximately 1.5%. The donors were healthy bone marrow donors. Per the germline V gene, CDR1 is MNHEY and CDR2 is SVGAGI. Trimming took off 1 base at V and 5 bases at J, with 12 bases between the two ends. CDR3 size: 14 residues.

This rearrangement joins TRBV6-5 to TRBJ2-7; D is perhaps TRBD2 (5 bases). This TCR was sampled from a male donor in good health and CMV-seronegative. Sequencing was done on a sample of PBMCs. Written as DNA, the CDR3 is TGTGCCAGCAGTTACTTGGCAGGACTGGACGAGCAGTACTTC. Translated, it gives CASSYLAGLDEQYF.